The 29 T cell receptor beta chains given below trace back to one sample, sequenced in a study of tissue T cells after allogeneic stem cell transplantation. Here immunoSEQ multiplex PCR was the method, and the copy in TCRdb shows in-frame clones only, minus some. This table has a few thousand clones, around 63% appearing once. The sequenced sample was tissue from the ileum, obtained at autopsy. These receptors all stem from a male donor at least 60 years old with lung cancer.

By share of the sample, this clone is large. The chain carries TRBV4-3 and TRBJ1-6; a weak D match, TRBD1 (5 bases). CDR1 is LGHNA and CDR2 is YSLEER in the germline V gene. Between the trimmed V and J ends, which lost 0 bases and 12 bases, there was a span of 15 bases. This CDR3 has 15 residues. CDR3 in amino acids: CASSQDRQGTQPLHF. DNA for the CDR3: TGCGCCAGCAGCCAAGATCGTCAGGGAACACAACCCCTCCACTTT.

The chain joins TRBV28 to TRBJ2-7, with D unclear. The CDR3 has 14 amino acids. Trimming shortened V by 5 bases and J by 6 bases, and 17 bases separated the two germline ends. The germline V gene has CDR1 MDHEN and CDR2 SYDVKM. The CDR3 sequence: CASSRRPPVGEQYF. The DNA of the CDR3 is TGTGCCAGCAGTCGACGACCTCCGGTCGGCGAGCAGTACTTC.

Relative to its sample, this clone is medium-sized. This rearrangement joins TRBV28 to TRBJ1-1; D not resolved. V dropped 2 bases and J dropped 1 base, with 14 bases sitting between them. Germline V gene data show CDR1 as MDHEN and CDR2 as SYDVKM. The CDR3 consists of 16 residues. The CDR3 sequence: CASSLGVGRANTEAFF. The CDR3 DNA follows: TGTGCCAGCAGTTTAGGGGTCGGGAGGGCGAACACTGAAGCTTTCTTT. Full variable domain (rest looked up from reference TRBV28 and TRBJ1-1): DVKVTQSSRYLVKRTGEKVFLECVQDMDHENMFWYRQDPGLGLRLIYFSYDVKMKEKGDIPEGYSVSREKKERFSLILESASTNQTSMYLCASSLGVGRANTEAFFGQGTRLTVV.

V gene TRBV28 combines with J gene TRBJ2-6; weak D call: TRBD2 (6 bases). The CDR3 totals 16 residues. V was trimmed by 2 bases and J by 3 bases, leaving 11 bases between them. Per germline, CDR1 MDHEN and CDR2 SYDVKM. DNA of the CDR3: TGTGCCAGCAGTTTAACGGGACTCTTTGGGGCCAACGTCCTGACTTTC. The encoded protein is CASSLTGLFGANVLTF.

Within the sample, this clone is medium-sized. The chain joins TRBV5-4 to TRBJ1-2; no firm D call. The ends were cut back, 3 bases at V and 5 bases at J, with 14 bases in the middle. Germline CDR1 is SGHNT and CDR2 is YYREEE (reference sequence). The CDR3 is 14 amino acids. The CDR3 spells CASSSGQVLYGYTF. CDR3 bases: TGTGCCAGCAGCTCCGGCCAGGTGCTATATGGCTACACCTTC.

This clone was observed a single time. The V gene is TRBV30, the J gene TRBJ1-3; D call uncertain. Trimming removed 0 bases at V and 4 bases at J, with 1 base between. The CDR3 spans 11 residues. CDR1 GTSNPN and CDR2 SVGIG come from the germline V gene (reference sequence). CDR3 DNA sequence: TGTGCCTGGAGTGTCGGAAACACCATATATTTT. Translating gives CAWSVGNTIYF.

The chain uses TRBV20-1 and TRBJ2-1, with 7 positions matching TRBD1. The CDR3 is 11 amino acids. Germline V gives CDR1 DFQATT, CDR2 SNEGSKA (reference sequence). V lost 7 bases and J lost 9; bases outside the gene matches: 6. CDR3: CSERGGSEQFF. The CDR3 DNA sequence: TGCAGTGAACGAGGGGGCAGTGAGCAGTTCTTC.

There are a few counts of this clone. The chain couples TRBV10-2 to TRBJ2-7; 11 bases map to TRBD1. Germline assignment: CDR1 WSHSY and CDR2 SAAADI. This CDR3 region has 13 residues. Trimming cost V 7 bases and J 6 bases; bases outside gene matches: 5. The CDR3 DNA follows: TGCGCCAGCATTACGGACAGGGGGCGCGAGCAGTACTTC. Protein sequence: CASITDRGREQYF.

The chain has TRBV4-2 and TRBJ2-7; no clear D gene. The V end lost 1 base, the J end lost 0 bases, and 7 bases lay between the germline ends. This CDR3 contains 14 residues. The germline V gene encodes CDR1 LGHNA and CDR2 YNFKEQ. In DNA form, the CDR3 reads TGTGCCAGCAGCCAAGTTGGGCTCTCCTACGAGCAGTACTTC. Protein product: CASSQVGLSYEQYF.

The CDR3: CSVSQGGYGYTF. CDR3 nucleotide sequence: TGCAGCGTTTCTCAGGGTGGCTATGGCTACACCTTC. V is TRBV29-1 and J is TRBJ1-2; D perhaps matches TRBD1 (5 bases). Germline CDR1 and CDR2: SQVTM and ANQGSEA. There are 12 residues in the CDR3. V lost 5 bases to trimming and J lost 4 bases, with 11 bases between them. Full variable domain (remainder filled in from reference TRBV29-1 and TRBJ1-2): SAVISQKPSRDICQRGTSLTIQCQVDSQVTMMFWYRQQPGQSLTLIATANQGSEATYESGFVIDKFPISRPNLTFSTLTVSNMSPEDSSIYLCSVSQGGYGYTFGSGTRLTVV.

This chain connects TRBV7-9 to TRBJ2-7, with unresolved D. Deletions cut 5 bases from V and 4 bases from J, with 15 bases between. Germline V gives CDR1 SEHNR, CDR2 FQNEAQ (reference sequence). The CDR3 is 14 residues long. The CDR3 is CASSPKGYGYEQYF. The CDR3, as DNA: TGTGCCAGCAGCCCAAAGGGATACGGTTACGAGCAGTACTTC.

This rearrangement joins TRBV6-5 to TRBJ1-1; 10 nucleotides agree with TRBD1. Germline CDR1 reads MNHEY; CDR2 reads SVGAGI. This CDR3 is 16 amino acids long. Trimming cost V 4 bases and J 2 bases; bases outside gene matches: 7. The chain's CDR3 is CASSSQRTGGNTEAFF. In DNA form, the CDR3 reads TGTGCCAGCAGTTCCCAACGGACAGGGGGAAACACTGAAGCTTTCTTT.

By frequency in the sample, this clone is medium-sized. The chain carries TRBV19 and TRBJ2-7; TRBD1 is a possible D gene (6 bases). CDR1 and CDR2 from the germline V gene are LNHDA and SQIVND (reference sequence). V lost 5 bases and J 3 bases, leaving 14 bases between the germline ends. The CDR3 runs to 14 residues. The CDR3 loop is CASSSMDSLYEQYF. CDR3 nucleotide sequence: TGTGCCAGTAGTTCGATGGACAGTCTCTACGAGCAGTACTTC. The full variable domain, rest sourced from reference TRBV19 and TRBJ2-7, is DGGITQSPKYLFRKEGQNVTLSCEQNLNHDAMYWYRQDPGQGLRLIYYSQIVNDFQKGDIAEGYSVSREKKESFPLTVTSAQKNPTAFYLCASSSMDSLYEQYFGPGTRLTVT.

This chain uses TRBV6-5 with TRBJ2-5; D is perhaps TRBD1 (6 bases). The length of the CDR3 is 13 residues. Looked up from germline, CDR1 is MNHEY and CDR2 is SVGAGI. The ends were cut back, 5 bases at V and 5 bases at J, with 12 bases in the middle. The CDR3 DNA sequence: TGTGCCAGCAGTCTACAGGGTCGGGAGACCCAGTACTTC. Protein sequence: CASSLQGRETQYF.

This clone has just a few counts. The rearrangement links TRBV18 to TRBJ2-7, with 13 bases identical to TRBD2. J was trimmed by 6 bases and V by 8 bases; bases with no gene match: 4. The V gene's germline CDR1 is KGHSH and CDR2 LQKENI. CDR3 length: 13 amino acids. The CDR3 region has the DNA TGTGCCAGCAGAGGACTAGCGGGAGCCGAGCAGTACTTC. It specifies CASRGLAGAEQYF. The entire variable domain, with the rest obtained from reference TRBV18 and TRBJ2-7, is as follows: NAGVMQNPRHLVRRRGQEARLRCSPMKGHSHVYWYRQLPEEGLKFMVYLQKENIIDESGMPKERFSAEFPKEGPSILRIQQVVRGDSAAYFCASRGLAGAEQYFGPGTRLTVT.

This clone appeared once. The rearrangement joins TRBV7-8 to TRBJ2-3; 11 nucleotides align to TRBD2. CDR1 is SGHVS and CDR2 is FQNEAQ in the germline V gene. With 5 bases clipped from V and 3 bases from J, the junction kept 7 bases outside the gene matches. The CDR3 is made up of 16 amino acids. The CDR3 here is CASSSIAGGWTDTQYF. The CDR3 region has the DNA TGTGCCAGCAGCAGCATAGCGGGAGGGTGGACAGATACGCAGTATTTT.

CDR3 coding DNA: TGTGCCAGCAGTGACAGCAGGAACACCGGGGAGCTGTTTTTT. Translated, it gives CASSDSRNTGELFF. The rearrangement uses TRBV6-6 and TRBJ2-2; perhaps TRBD1 as D (5 bases). V was pared by 5 bases and J by 1 base, with 8 bases between. Germline V gene data show CDR1 as MNHNY and CDR2 as SVGAGI (reference sequence). The CDR3 consists of 14 residues.

The genes are TRBV12-3 or TRBV12-4 and TRBJ2-5; TRBD2 matches at 7 bases. Trimming at V came to 6 bases and at J to 4 bases, leaving 5 bases not matched to a gene. This CDR3 has 13 residues. The chain's CDR3 is CASRPGRRETQYF. For the CDR3, the DNA is TGTGCCAGCAGACCCGGGAGGAGAGAGACCCAGTACTTC.

This clone was counted once. J is TRBJ2-7 and V is TRBV27, with TRBD1 identical over 8 bases. Germline CDR1 reads MNHEY; CDR2 reads SMNVEV (reference sequence). V trimming: 6 bases; J trimming: 2 bases; junction bases outside the gene matches: 6. CDR3 length: 14 residues. The CDR3 DNA is TGTGCCAGCAGGCCGGGACAGGACACCTACGAGCAGTACTTC. Encoded protein: CASRPGQDTYEQYF.

The chain joins TRBV7-2 to TRBJ1-1, with TRBD1 matching 9 bases. Germline-derived CDR1 and CDR2 are SGHTA and FQGNSA. The V and J ends lost 6 bases and 4 bases, in that order; junction bases with no gene match: 6. The CDR3 covers 14 residues. The CDR3 nucleotides read TGTGCCAGCAGGGGACAGGGAGGGAGCACTGAAGCTTTCTTT. Residues: CASRGQGGSTEAFF. Looking up the rest from reference TRBV7-2 and TRBJ1-1 gives the full variable domain: GAGVSQSPSNKVTEKGKDVELRCDPISGHTALYWYRQSLGQGLEFLIYFQGNSAPDKSGLPSDRFSAERTGGSVSTLTIQRTQQEDSAVYLCASRGQGGSTEAFFGQGTRLTVV.

V is TRBV5-5 and J is TRBJ2-7, with D tentatively TRBD2 (5 bases). The CDR3 totals 13 residues. Germline CDR1 reads SGHKS; CDR2 reads YYEKEE (reference sequence). V was clipped by 1 base and J by 4 bases, with 9 bases between them. The CDR3 sequence is CASSLTEAYEQYF. DNA for the CDR3: TGTGCCAGCAGCTTGACGGAGGCTTACGAGCAGTACTTC.

J is TRBJ1-1 and V is TRBV13, with D hard to call. This CDR3 has 14 amino acids. Germline V gene sequence: CDR1 PRHDT, CDR2 FYEKMQ (reference sequence). Trimming shortened V by 1 base and J by 0 bases, and 6 bases separated the two germline ends. CDR3 bases: TGTGCCAGCAGCTTAGTCACCATGAACACTGAAGCTTTCTTT. Residues: CASSLVTMNTEAFF.

The rearrangement links TRBV6-6 to TRBJ2-1; 12 positions match TRBD2. The CDR3 loop spans 16 amino acids. Germline V gives CDR1 MNHNY, CDR2 SVGAGI (reference sequence). V lost 6 bases and J lost 8; bases outside the gene matches: 11. CDR3 bases: TGTGCCAGCAGCCAAACTAGCGGGGGGTCCCTTTATGAGCAGTTCTTC. Its translation is CASSQTSGGSLYEQFF.

The chain combines TRBV24-1 with TRBJ2-4; D is perhaps TRBD2 (6 bases). The CDR3 sequence is 13 residues long. V was pared by 0 bases and J by 9 bases, with 8 bases between. Germline V CDR1 and CDR2: KGHDR, SFDVKD. The CDR3 sequence: CATSDLGGSIQYF. Here the CDR3 DNA reads TGTGCCACCAGTGATTTGGGGGGGAGCATTCAGTACTTC.

The chain employs TRBV7-8 and TRBJ1-2, with D maybe TRBD1 (5 bases). The germline gives CDR1 SGHVS, CDR2 FQNEAQ. This CDR3 spans 14 amino acids. Trimming stripped 8 bases from V and 0 bases from J, with 13 bases between. CDR3 loop: CASLPGPPNYGYTF. In nucleotides, the CDR3 is TGTGCCAGCCTCCCGGGGCCCCCTAACTATGGCTACACCTTC.

This clone was recorded a few times. The chain has TRBV7-9 and TRBJ2-3, with TRBD2 matching 8 bases. The length of the CDR3 is 15 residues. V shed 4 bases and J 7 bases; nucleotides not matched to a gene: 10. The V gene's germline CDR1 is SEHNR and CDR2 FQNEAQ (reference sequence). CDR3: CASSSPGLAGNTQYF. In DNA form, the CDR3 reads TGTGCCAGCAGCTCACCCGGTCTAGCGGGCAATACGCAGTATTTT.

J is TRBJ2-2 and V is TRBV27, with a tentative D call TRBD1 (5 bases). Trimming removed 4 bases from V and 6 bases from J, with 12 bases in between. CDR3 size: 14 residues. Germline loops: CDR1 MNHEY, CDR2 SMNVEV (reference sequence). The CDR3 DNA sequence: TGTGCCAGCAGTTATGGGTCACAGGCCGGGGAGCTGTTTTTT. Protein: CASSYGSQAGELFF.

This clone occurred once. The same CDR3 can be traced to other DNA sequences in this sample. V is TRBV7-2 and J is TRBJ1-2; D not certain. Trimming removed 1 base at V and 6 bases at J, with 12 bases between. The germline V gene has CDR1 SGHTA and CDR2 FQGNSA. The CDR3 extends over 14 amino acids. DNA of the CDR3: TGTGCCAGCAGCTTAGTCGGGAGCGGGGATGGCTACACCTTC. Translating it yields CASSLVGSGDGYTF.

DNA of the CDR3: TGCGCCAGCAGCCAAGTACAGGGGACTGAAGCTTTCTTT. Translating it yields CASSQVQGTEAFF. V usage is TRBV4-3 and J usage is TRBJ1-1; 7 nucleotides agree with TRBD1. J lost 5 bases, V lost 1 base, and 1 base had no gene match. CDR3 length: 13 residues. Looked up from germline, CDR1 is LGHNA and CDR2 is YSLEER.